This is a list of T cell receptor beta chains from one sample in a study of CD8 T cells in ankylosing spondylitis. TCRdb redid the calling of the 5' RACE reads with MiXCR, one entry per CDR3 protein. The sample holds about 340,000 distinct CDR3 sequences; roughly 20% are singletons and the top ten take about 12%. Input material: blood, either unsorted or a sorted T cell fraction (not recorded which). These receptors all stem from a male donor with ankylosing spondylitis or in good health (not recorded which). The CDR3 runs from the conserved cysteine through the conserved F or W. The order of the fields is J gene, D gene, V gene, clone size, CDR3 DNA, CDR3 protein. The D gene is left open where the match is weak. Only part of the rows carry a size: once, few, many, or a class if the clone is expanded.

J: TRBJ2-3; D: TRBD2; V: TRBV6-1; size: .; DNA: TGTGCCAGCAGCCCTCGGCAAGCGGGGGACACAGATACGCAGTATTTT; CDR3: CASSPRQAGDTDTQYF
J: TRBJ2-3; D: TRBD2; V: TRBV4-1; size: .; DNA: TGCGCCAGCAGCCAAGTGTATGTGGGCGGGGGAGATACGCAGTATTTT; CDR3: CASSQVYVGGGDTQYF
J: TRBJ2-2; D: .; V: TRBV7-9; size: few; DNA: TGTGCCAGCAGCTCGACTAAGAACACCGGGGAGCTGTTTTTT; CDR3: CASSSTKNTGELFF
J: TRBJ2-4; D: .; V: TRBV4-2; size: few; DNA: TGTGCCAGCAGCCAAGGTACGGACATGACAGCCAAAAACATTCAGTACTTC; CDR3: CASSQGTDMTAKNIQYF
J: TRBJ2-5; D: .; V: TRBV7-9; size: .; DNA: TGTGCCAGCAGCCTGGTCGGGGAGGCAGAAGAGACCCAGTACTTC; CDR3: CASSLVGEAEETQYF
J: TRBJ2-7; D: TRBD1; V: TRBV4-1; size: .; DNA: TGCGCCAGCAGCCAAGGGGGGACAGCCACCTACGAGCAGTACTTC; CDR3: CASSQGGTATYEQYF
J: TRBJ2-1; D: TRBD2; V: TRBV9; size: .; DNA: TGTGCCAGTGCCGGGACTAGCGGCGAAAATGAGCAGTTCTTC; CDR3: CASAGTSGENEQFF
J: TRBJ2-2; D: .; V: TRBV5-1; size: few; DNA: TGCGCCAGCGCAACAGGGTTCACCGGGGAGCTGTTTTTT; CDR3: CASATGFTGELFF
J: TRBJ2-6; D: .; V: TRBV5-1; size: .; DNA: TGCGCCAGCAGCGGCAGCGAAACGGGGGACTCTGGGGCCAACGTCCTGACTTTC; CDR3: CASSGSETGDSGANVLTF
J: TRBJ2-3; D: .; V: TRBV10-3; size: .; DNA: TGTGCCATCAGTGAGTCCCTAGCGCCGGGCTCTAGCACAGATACGCAGTATTTT; CDR3: CAISESLAPGSSTDTQYF
J: TRBJ2-1; D: TRBD2; V: TRBV7-3; size: few; DNA: TGTGCCAGCAACCAGATTCGGGGGGATGAGCAGTTCTTC; CDR3: CASNQIRGDEQFF
J: TRBJ2-5; D: .; V: TRBV10-2; size: many; DNA: TGCGCCACCCTTCCTCTGAGTTACCAAGAGACCCAGTACTTC; CDR3: CATLPLSYQETQYF
J: TRBJ2-1; D: .; V: TRBV10-2; size: .; DNA: TGCGCCAGCAGTGAGTCGCTCGCCTACAATGAGCAGTTCTTC; CDR3: CASSESLAYNEQFF
J: TRBJ2-3; D: .; V: TRBV24-1; size: few; DNA: TGTGCCACCAGGACTACTTCCGGGGACGGGGCCACAGATACGCAGTATTTT; CDR3: CATRTTSGDGATDTQYF
J: TRBJ1-5; D: .; V: TRBV5-5; size: .; DNA: TGTGCCAGCAGCTTTATAGGGACGTCAAATCAGCCCCAGCATTTT; CDR3: CASSFIGTSNQPQHF
J: TRBJ2-7; D: TRBD1; V: TRBV7-8; size: .; DNA: TGTGCCAGCAGCCCGGCGCCGGGACAGGGATACGAGCAGTACTTC; CDR3: CASSPAPGQGYEQYF
J: TRBJ1-1; D: .; V: TRBV5-1; size: .; DNA: TGCGCCAGCAGCGGGTTTGGGAACACTGAAGCTTTCTTT; CDR3: CASSGFGNTEAFF
J: TRBJ2-1; D: .; V: TRBV7-9; size: many; DNA: TGTGCCAGCAGCTTAGAAGGGAACCTCAGAGAGCAGTTCTTC; CDR3: CASSLEGNLREQFF
J: TRBJ1-3; D: .; V: TRBV10-3; size: .; DNA: TGTGCCATCAGTGACGCAGAGTCAGCTGGAAACACCATATATTTT; CDR3: CAISDAESAGNTIYF
J: TRBJ2-1; D: .; V: TRBV7-8; size: .; DNA: TGTGCCAGCAGCTTACGAGGCGGGACCGTATACAATGAGCAGTTCTTC; CDR3: CASSLRGGTVYNEQFF
J: TRBJ1-2; D: .; V: TRBV20-1; size: .; DNA: TGCAGTGCTAGAGATCTGAAAGGGAGCTATGGCTACACCTTC; CDR3: CSARDLKGSYGYTF
J: TRBJ1-5; D: .; V: TRBV29-1; size: few; DNA: TGCAGCGTCGGACGATTACGCGAGCCCCAGCATTTT; CDR3: CSVGRLREPQHF
J: TRBJ1-1; D: .; V: TRBV12-3/TRBV12-4; size: .; DNA: TGTGCCAGCTGGGGGGCTGAAGCTTTCTTT; CDR3: CASWGAEAFF
J: TRBJ2-5; D: .; V: TRBV12-3/TRBV12-4; size: few; DNA: TGTGCCAGCAGTTTAGTAAATCTCCAAGAGACCCAGTACTTC; CDR3: CASSLVNLQETQYF
J: TRBJ2-3; D: .; V: TRBV11-1; size: .; DNA: TGTGCCAGCACCGGGACTGAGGGAACCGATACGCAGTATTTT; CDR3: CASTGTEGTDTQYF
J: TRBJ2-4; D: .; V: TRBV11-2; size: .; DNA: TGTGCCAGCAGCTGGGGTGGTGGCATTCAGTACTTC; CDR3: CASSWGGGIQYF
J: TRBJ2-1; D: .; V: TRBV12-3/TRBV12-4; size: few; DNA: TGTGCCAGCAGTTTGGCGACAACCCCAAGGAATGAGCAGTTCTTC; CDR3: CASSLATTPRNEQFF
J: TRBJ1-2; D: TRBD1; V: TRBV12-3/TRBV12-4; size: few; DNA: TGTGCCAGCAGCTCGGAGACAGGGGGGTTCTATGGCTACACCTTC; CDR3: CASSSETGGFYGYTF
J: TRBJ2-1; D: .; V: TRBV7-9; size: .; DNA: TGTGCCAGCAGACCCCCGGGACTCCCCTCACAGTTCTTC; CDR3: CASRPPGLPSQFF
J: TRBJ2-7; D: TRBD2; V: TRBV7-6; size: .; DNA: TGTGCCAGCAGCTTATTGGGGACTAGCGACGAGCAGTACTTC; CDR3: CASSLLGTSDEQYF
J: TRBJ2-3; D: .; V: TRBV20-1; size: .; DNA: TGCAGTGCTAGTATGAGATTAGCGGAAAGCACAGATACGCAGTATTTT; CDR3: CSASMRLAESTDTQYF
J: TRBJ2-3; D: .; V: TRBV12-3/TRBV12-4; size: many; DNA: TGTGCCAGCAGTAAACGAAGGGGGACCACAGATACGCAGTATTTT; CDR3: CASSKRRGTTDTQYF
J: TRBJ1-2; D: TRBD1; V: TRBV29-1; size: few; DNA: TGCAGCGTTGCGGACAGGCAGGGTGGCTACACCTTC; CDR3: CSVADRQGGYTF
J: TRBJ2-3; D: .; V: TRBV7-8; size: .; DNA: TGTGCCAGCAGCTTATATCTCGGGGTGGCCGAAAGCACAGATACGCAGTATTTT; CDR3: CASSLYLGVAESTDTQYF
J: TRBJ2-4; D: .; V: TRBV20-1; size: .; DNA: TGCAGTGCTTCCCCCACGGGGCTAGCCAAAAACATTCAGTACTTC; CDR3: CSASPTGLAKNIQYF
J: TRBJ2-1; D: .; V: TRBV11-2; size: .; DNA: TGTGCCAGCAGAAAGGGTGGGGTTTGGAGCGATGAGCAGTTCTTC; CDR3: CASRKGGVWSDEQFF
J: TRBJ2-1; D: .; V: TRBV10-3; size: .; DNA: TGTGCCATCAGTGAGGGAGACAGCTATGAGCAGTTCTTC; CDR3: CAISEGDSYEQFF